This paragraph reports one T cell receptor (beta chain). Its cognate antigen is unknown. The data were taken from a study of T cells in localized non-small cell lung cancer. Study-wide results and caveats: Of the tissues analyzed, uninvolved adjacent lung showed maximal T cell clonality, greater than tumor.

Germline-derived CDR1 and CDR2 are SGHAT and FQNNGV. V was pared by 1 base and J by 7 bases, with 6 bases of the junction left unmatched. CDR3 length: 16 residues. Assay used: immunoSEQ multiplex PCR; TCRdb lists only in-frame clones, some missing. The sample has about 40,000 clones, around 87% seen once. The sequence was collected from a man between 40 and 70 years old with stage I lung adenocarcinoma. The chain carries TRBV11-2 and TRBJ2-2; 10 nucleotides agree with TRBD1. This specimen was peripheral blood, taken before any cancer treatment. The CDR3 DNA sequence: TGTGCCAGCAGCTTAGTCCGGACAGGGGGAATCGGGGAGCTGTTTTTT. Its protein product is CASSLVRTGGIGELFF.